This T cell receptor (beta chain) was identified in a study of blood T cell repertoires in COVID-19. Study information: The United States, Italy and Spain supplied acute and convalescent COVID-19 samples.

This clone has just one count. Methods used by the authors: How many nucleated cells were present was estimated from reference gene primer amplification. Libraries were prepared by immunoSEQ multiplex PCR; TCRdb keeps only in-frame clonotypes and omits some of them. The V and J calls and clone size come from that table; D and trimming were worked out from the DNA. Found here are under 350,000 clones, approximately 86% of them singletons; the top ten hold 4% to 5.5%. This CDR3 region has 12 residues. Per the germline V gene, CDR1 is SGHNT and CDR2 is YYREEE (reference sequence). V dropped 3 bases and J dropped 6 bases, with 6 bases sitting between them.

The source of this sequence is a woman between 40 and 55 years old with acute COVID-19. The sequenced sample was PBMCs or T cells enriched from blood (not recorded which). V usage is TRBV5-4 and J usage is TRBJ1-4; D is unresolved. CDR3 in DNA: TGTGCCAGCAGCTCTCGGGATGAAAAACTGTTTTTT. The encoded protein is CASSSRDEKLFF.